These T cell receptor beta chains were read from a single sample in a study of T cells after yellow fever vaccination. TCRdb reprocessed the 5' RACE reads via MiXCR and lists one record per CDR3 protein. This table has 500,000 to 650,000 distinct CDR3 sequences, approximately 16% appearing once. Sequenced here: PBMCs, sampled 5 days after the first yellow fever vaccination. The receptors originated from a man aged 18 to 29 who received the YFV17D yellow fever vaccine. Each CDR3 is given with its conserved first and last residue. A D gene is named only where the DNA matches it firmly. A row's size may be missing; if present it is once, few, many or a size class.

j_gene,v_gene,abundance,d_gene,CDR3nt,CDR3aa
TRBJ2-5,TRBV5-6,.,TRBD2,TGTGCCAGCAGCCTGGGACTAGCGAGGCCCCAAGAGACCCAGTACTTC,CASSLGLARPQETQYF
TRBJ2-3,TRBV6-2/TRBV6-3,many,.,TGTGCCAGCAGTTACTCCGAGACCGACACAGATACGCAGTATTTT,CASSYSETDTDTQYF
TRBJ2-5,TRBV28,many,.,TGTGCCAGCAGTTTGGGGGGATCCAAAGAGACCCAGTACTTC,CASSLGGSKETQYF
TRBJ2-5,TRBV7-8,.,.,TGTGCCAGCAGTAAGGGGACGTCTATATGGTCATGGACCCAGTACTTC,CASSKGTSIWSWTQYF
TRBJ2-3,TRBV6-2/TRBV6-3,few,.,TGTGCCAGCAGACTTCCGTCGGATACGCAGTATTTT,CASRLPSDTQYF
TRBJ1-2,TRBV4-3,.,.,TGCGCCAGCAGCCAAGGCCCCTTGGGCTACACCTTC,CASSQGPLGYTF
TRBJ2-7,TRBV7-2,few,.,TGTGCCAGCAGCTTAGGCGGGTTCTCCTACGAGCAGTACTTC,CASSLGGFSYEQYF
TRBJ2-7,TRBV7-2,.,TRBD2,TGTGCCAGCAGGTACACAGGCGGGGGGGGCGCCTACGAGCAGTACTTC,CASRYTGGGGAYEQYF
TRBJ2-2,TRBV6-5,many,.,TGTGCCAGCAGTTACCTCCGGGTGGGGGCGAACACCGGGGAGCTGTTTTTT,CASSYLRVGANTGELFF
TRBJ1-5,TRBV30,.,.,TGTGCCTGGAGTGCCTGGCGGGGCAGGGGTCAGCCCCAGCATTTT,CAWSAWRGRGQPQHF
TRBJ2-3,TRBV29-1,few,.,TGCAGCGTTGGGCGACAGCTCACAGATACGCAGTATTTT,CSVGRQLTDTQYF
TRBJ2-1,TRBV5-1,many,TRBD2,TGCGCCAGCAGCTTGGAAGTCGGGGGGGCCCATGAGCAGTTCTTC,CASSLEVGGAHEQFF
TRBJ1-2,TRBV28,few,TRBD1,TGTGCCAGCAGTTTATGGCCTCGGACAGGGGTTGAAGGCTACACCTTC,CASSLWPRTGVEGYTF
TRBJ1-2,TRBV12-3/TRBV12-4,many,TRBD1,TGTGCCAGCAGTGACACCGGGACAGGGGGCTCCTATGGCTACACCTTC,CASSDTGTGGSYGYTF
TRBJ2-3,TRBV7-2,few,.,TGTGCCAGCAGCTTAGTACGGGGGGCTGTCACAGATACGCAGTATTTT,CASSLVRGAVTDTQYF
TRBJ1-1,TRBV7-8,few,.,TGTGCCAGCAGCTTCTCCGGTCTAACTGGCACTGAAGCTTTCTTT,CASSFSGLTGTEAFF
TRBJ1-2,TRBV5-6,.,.,TGTGCCAGCAGCTTGGATTTTTCGTCAGGAACGACGTATGGCTACACCTTC,CASSLDFSSGTTYGYTF
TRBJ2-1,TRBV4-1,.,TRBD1,TGCGCCAGCAGCCAGATACAGGGGAGCTCCTACAATGAGCAGTTCTTC,CASSQIQGSSYNEQFF
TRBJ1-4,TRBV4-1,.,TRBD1,TGCGCCAGCAGCCAAGACGACAGGGAAAGTGAAAAACTGTTTTTT,CASSQDDRESEKLFF
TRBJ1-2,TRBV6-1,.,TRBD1,TGTGCCAGCAGGCCAGGACAGGGAAATATAGGTGGCTACACCTTC,CASRPGQGNIGGYTF
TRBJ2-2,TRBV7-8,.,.,TGTGCCAGCAGCTTCTCGGGCCCTTGGACCGGGGAGCTGTTTTTT,CASSFSGPWTGELFF
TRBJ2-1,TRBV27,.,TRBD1,TGTGCCAGCAGACGACAGGGGGCGCTTGGGAATGAGCAGTTCTTC,CASRRQGALGNEQFF
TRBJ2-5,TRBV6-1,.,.,TGTGCCAGCTTTCCTACGTCCCCGACCCAGTACTTC,CASFPTSPTQYF
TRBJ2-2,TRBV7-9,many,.,TGTGCCAGCAGCACCTTTGACGCCGGGGAGCTGTTTTTT,CASSTFDAGELFF
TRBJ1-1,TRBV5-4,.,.,TGTGCCAGCAGCGGGTCTCTATCACAGGGTGAAGCTTTCTTT,CASSGSLSQGEAFF
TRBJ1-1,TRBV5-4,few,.,TGTGCCAGCAGCTTGGGGGGCAAGGGGCGAGCTTTCTTT,CASSLGGKGRAFF
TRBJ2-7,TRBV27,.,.,TGTGCCAGCAGTTTGCAGGGGCCGACCTACGAGCAGTACTTC,CASSLQGPTYEQYF
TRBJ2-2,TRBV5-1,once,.,TGCGCCAGCAGCTTGGAAGGGTTGGCGGCCGGGGAGCTGTTTTTT,CASSLEGLAAGELFF
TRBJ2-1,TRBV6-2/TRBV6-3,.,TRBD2,TGTGCCAGCAGGCTAACTAGCGGGGGGGCCGACAATGAGCAGTTCTTC,CASRLTSGGADNEQFF
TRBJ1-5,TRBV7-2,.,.,TGTGCCAGCAGCTTGTCGGCGGGTCCGCAGCCCCAGCATTTT,CASSLSAGPQPQHF
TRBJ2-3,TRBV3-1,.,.,TGTGCCAGCAGCCAAGATTTGGGGGGCGGCACAGATACGCAGTATTTT,CASSQDLGGGTDTQYF
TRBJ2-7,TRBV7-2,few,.,TGTGCCAGCAGCTTCCCCCCCCTCGAGCAGTACTTC,CASSFPPLEQYF
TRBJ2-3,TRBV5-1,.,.,TGCGCCAGCAGCTTCGCCGGGACCAACACGCAGTATTTT,CASSFAGTNTQYF
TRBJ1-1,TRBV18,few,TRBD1,TGTGCCAGCTCACCTAACTCAGGGGGCTGGTACACTGAAGCTTTCTTT,CASSPNSGGWYTEAFF
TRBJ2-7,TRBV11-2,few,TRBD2,TGTGCCAGCAGCGAAAGCCCCGGGACTATCTACGAGCAGTACTTC,CASSESPGTIYEQYF
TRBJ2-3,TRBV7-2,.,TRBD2,TGTGCCAGCAGCTTAAGGGCTAGCGGGGCACGGAGCACAGATACGCAGTATTTT,CASSLRASGARSTDTQYF
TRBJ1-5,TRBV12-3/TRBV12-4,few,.,TGTGCCAGCACCATGGGGAGGGATCAGCCCCAGCATTTT,CASTMGRDQPQHF
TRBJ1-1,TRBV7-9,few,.,TGTGCCAGCAGCCTAATAGGCCCGTCGGCTGAAGCTTTCTTT,CASSLIGPSAEAFF
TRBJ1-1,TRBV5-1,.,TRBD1,TGCGCCAGCAGCTTGCAGGGGGGGACCACTGAAGCTTTCTTT,CASSLQGGTTEAFF
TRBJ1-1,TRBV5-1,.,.,TGCGCCAGCAGCTTGGCCGGCCAGGGTGAGACTGAAGCTTTCTTT,CASSLAGQGETEAFF
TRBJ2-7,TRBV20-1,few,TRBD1,TGCAGTGCTATGAGTGGGACAGGGAAGGCCTACGAGCAGTACTTC,CSAMSGTGKAYEQYF
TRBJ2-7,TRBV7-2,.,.,TGTGCCAGCAGCTTAGGACAACCCTACGAGCAGTACTTC,CASSLGQPYEQYF
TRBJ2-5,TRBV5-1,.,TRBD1,TGCGCCAGCAGCCCTGATCGGGACAGGGGAGGACGGGAGACCCAGTACTTC,CASSPDRDRGGRETQYF
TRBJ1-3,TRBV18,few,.,TGTGCCAGCTCACCACCGGGACAAACCATCGGAAACACCATATATTTT,CASSPPGQTIGNTIYF
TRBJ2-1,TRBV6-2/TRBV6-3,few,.,TGTGCCAGCAGTCAACACCGGGGGCCGTTCTCCTACAATGAGCAGTTCTTC,CASSQHRGPFSYNEQFF
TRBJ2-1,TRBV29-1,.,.,TGCAGCGTTAGTCTAAGCTCCTACAATGAGCAGTTCTTC,CSVSLSSYNEQFF
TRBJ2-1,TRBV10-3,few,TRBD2,TGTGCCATCAGTGAGTCAGCTAGCGGGGGCAATGAGCAGTTCTTC,CAISESASGGNEQFF
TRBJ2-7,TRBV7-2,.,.,TGTGCCAGCAGCCCTTATTCGGGAGACTACGAGCAGTACTTC,CASSPYSGDYEQYF